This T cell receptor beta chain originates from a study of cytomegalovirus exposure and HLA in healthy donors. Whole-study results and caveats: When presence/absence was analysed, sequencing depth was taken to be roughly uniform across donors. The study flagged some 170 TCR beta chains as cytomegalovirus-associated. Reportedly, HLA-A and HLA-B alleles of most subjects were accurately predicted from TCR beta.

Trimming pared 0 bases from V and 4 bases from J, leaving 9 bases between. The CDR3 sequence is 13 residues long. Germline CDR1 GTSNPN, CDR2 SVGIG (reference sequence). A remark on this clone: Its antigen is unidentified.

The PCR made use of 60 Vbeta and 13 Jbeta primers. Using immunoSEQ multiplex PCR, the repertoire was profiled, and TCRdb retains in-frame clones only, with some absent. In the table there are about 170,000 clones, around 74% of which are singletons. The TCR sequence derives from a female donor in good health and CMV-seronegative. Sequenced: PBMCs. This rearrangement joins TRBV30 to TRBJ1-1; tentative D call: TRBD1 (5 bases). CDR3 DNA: TGTGCCTGGAGTGTAGGGCAGGGCACTGAAGCTTTCTTT. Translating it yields CAWSVGQGTEAFF.